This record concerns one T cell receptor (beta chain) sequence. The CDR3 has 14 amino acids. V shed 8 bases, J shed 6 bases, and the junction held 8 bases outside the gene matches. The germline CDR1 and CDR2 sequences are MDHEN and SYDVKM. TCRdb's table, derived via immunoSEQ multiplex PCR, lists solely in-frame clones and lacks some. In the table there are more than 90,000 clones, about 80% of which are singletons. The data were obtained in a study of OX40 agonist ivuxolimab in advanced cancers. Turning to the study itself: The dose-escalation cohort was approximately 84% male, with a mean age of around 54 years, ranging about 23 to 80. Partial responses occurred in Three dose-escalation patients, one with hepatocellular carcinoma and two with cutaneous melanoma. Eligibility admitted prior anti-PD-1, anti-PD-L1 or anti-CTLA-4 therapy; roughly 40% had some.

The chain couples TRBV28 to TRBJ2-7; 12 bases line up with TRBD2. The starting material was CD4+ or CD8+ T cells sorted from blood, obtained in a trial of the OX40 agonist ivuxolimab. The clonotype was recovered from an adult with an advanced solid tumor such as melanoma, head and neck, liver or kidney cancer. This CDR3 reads CASRGPSGRVEQYF. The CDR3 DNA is TGTGCCAGCCGGGGGCCTAGCGGGAGGGTCGAGCAGTACTTC.